Included here is one TCR beta chain sequence, with context. These data originate in a study of blood T cell repertoires in COVID-19. Across the whole study: Some COVID-19 samples were acute and others convalescent; all came from the United States, Italy and Spain.

Germline V gives CDR1 KGHSH, CDR2 LQKENI. The CDR3 is 14 amino acids. Trimming left V 0 bases short and J 11 bases short, with 13 bases between. In the study's own analysis: Estimated nucleated cell counts came from reference gene primer amplification. Generated by immunoSEQ multiplex PCR, the TCRdb table keeps only in-frame clones and is missing some. For V, J and clone size, that table is used; D and trimming come from the DNA. Counted here are around 330,000 clones, over 80% occurring once; the ten biggest clones make up 8.9%. What was sequenced was PBMCs or T cells enriched from blood (not recorded which). This clonotype was sampled from a woman in her late teens or twenties who had recovered from COVID-19. V usage is TRBV18 and J usage is TRBJ1-4, with no clear D. CDR3 in amino acids: CASSPPLSREKLFF. As DNA, the CDR3 is TGTGCCAGCTCACCACCGTTGTCGAGAGAGAAACTGTTTTTT.